This T cell receptor beta chain is from a study of T cells in Graves' hyperthyroidism and ophthalmopathy. Study information: Before any treatment, at initial diagnosis, peripheral blood was collected.

It was less than 13 ml of fresh peripheral blood that supplied the PBMCs. This clonotype was recorded at least ten times. There were TCR beta CDR3 regions amplified from RNA transcripts. First-round RT-PCR with HTBI primers amplified the TCR CDR3 region. A single record per CDR3 protein comes from TCRdb applying MiXCR to the multiplex PCR reads. Of approximately 610,000 distinct CDR3 sequences listed, under 15% are singletons. This CDR3 is built from 12 residues. The ends were cut back, 4 bases at V and 0 bases at J, with 5 bases in the middle. Germline values: CDR1 SQVTM, CDR2 ANQGSEA. The specimen sequenced was blood. This rearrangement joins TRBV29-1 to TRBJ2-3; D unclear. The source is a woman between 40 and 50 years old with Graves' ophthalmopathy. DNA of the CDR3: TGCAGCGTTGTCGTTAGCACAGATACGCAGTATTTT. It translates to CSVVVSTDTQYF.